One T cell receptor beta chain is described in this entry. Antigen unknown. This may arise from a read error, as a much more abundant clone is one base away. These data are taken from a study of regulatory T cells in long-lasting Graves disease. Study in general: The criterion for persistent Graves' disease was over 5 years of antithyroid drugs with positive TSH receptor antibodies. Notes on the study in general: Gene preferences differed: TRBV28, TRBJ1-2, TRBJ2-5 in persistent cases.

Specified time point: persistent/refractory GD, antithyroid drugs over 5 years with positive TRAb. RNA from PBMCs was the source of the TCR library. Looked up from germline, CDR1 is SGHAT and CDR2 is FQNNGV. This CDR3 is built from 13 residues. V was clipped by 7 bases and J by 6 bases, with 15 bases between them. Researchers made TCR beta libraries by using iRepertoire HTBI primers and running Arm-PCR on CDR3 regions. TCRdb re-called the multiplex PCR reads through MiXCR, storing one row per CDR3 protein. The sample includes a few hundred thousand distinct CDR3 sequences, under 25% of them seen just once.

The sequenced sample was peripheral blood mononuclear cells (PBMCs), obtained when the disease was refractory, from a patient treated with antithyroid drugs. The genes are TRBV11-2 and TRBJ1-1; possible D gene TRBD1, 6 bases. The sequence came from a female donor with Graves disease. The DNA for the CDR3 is TGTGCCAGCAACTTCCGACAGGTCTCTGAAGCTTTCTTT. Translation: CASNFRQVSEAFF.